Detailed here is one T cell receptor (beta chain). The sample holds one count of this clone. Its specific antigen is unknown. Qualities for individual bases were not recorded, and no much larger clone is one base off. The CDR3, from cysteine to phenylalanine, totals 13 residues. Only the CDR3 DNA is retained, 39 bases long and in frame from the first base. The junction shows trimming of 6 bases on V and 6 bases on J, plus 13 bases between the germline ends. CDR1 is given as MNHEY and CDR2 as SMNVEV, both from the germline V gene (reference sequence). The cohort was made up of about 670 healthy bone marrow donors. At the time of sampling, every cohort member was nominally healthy, though immune exposures that went unrecorded were likely present. The donor tested CMV seropositive and was one of the 289 seropositive cohort members. A peripheral blood sample was collected from each donor, and TCR beta sequencing was performed on peripheral blood mononuclear cells. Genomic DNA extraction from the blood cell samples was performed with the Qiagen DNeasy Blood Extraction Kit.

The data originate from a study of cytomegalovirus exposure and HLA in healthy donors (dated 2017 in TCRdb). About the investigation overall: In an earlier analysis of 587 of the donors, 276 Gb of sequence data and just under 120 million unique TCR beta sequences from 150 million to 200 million T cells were reported. An early release that covered approximately 600 HLA-typed donors contained approximately 300 gigabases of sequencing data and 80 million or so unique TCR sequences. Of the roughly 430 genotyped donors, around 81% fell in the genetic ancestry cluster associated with self-reported Caucasian donors. The study aimed to test whether cataloging public T cell receptors could reveal signatures of past pathogen exposure. Using immunosequencing, the study profiled T cell repertoires from 550 to 750 subjects and related those repertoires to cytomegalovirus serostatus. A separate validation cohort of roughly 130 different subjects was used in addition to the approximately 700-subject first cohort. The study combined high-throughput TCR immunosequencing, statistical association of individual TCRs with disease status, and machine learning to predict cytomegalovirus infection status. A later analysis re-analyzed previously published TCR beta repertoires from 666 donors and added high-resolution HLA genotyping to study TCR occurrence patterns. In the later analysis, no new phenotypic data were used to find candidate immune exposures; instead, reliance was placed on TCR beta sequences and their occurrence across donors. In an earlier analysis of more than 550 of the donors, high-throughput TCR beta sequencing was used to judge whether each TCR beta V gene segment behaved as functional or pseudogenic. Donor age, sex, ethnicity and CMV serostatus were compiled alongside the repertoire data. A later genetic analysis took genome-wide SNP genotypes for about three fifths of the 666 donors and used that subset as a discovery cohort. All discovery cohort repertoires had been generated on a single sequencing platform. Class I and class II HLA loci were covered by the typing at four-digit resolution. The number of donors typed differed by locus, with roughly 620-630 for A, B, C, DRB1 and DQB1, roughly 550 for DQA1, 600 to 610 for DPA1, and some 450 for DPB1. A few DR-DQ haplotypes were handled as single units for association and clustering because linkage in the cohort was strong. On average, 235,054 unique TCR beta nucleotide sequences were sequenced per donor among 398 genotyped donors of the cohort, with around 19% of those sequences being non-productive.

Points the paper makes about the study in general: According to the authors, the approach could potentially be generalized to other disease states and immunological phenotypes. When HLA alleles, especially DR and DQ, strongly co-occurred, attributing TCR associations to individual alleles was difficult. In a later analysis, 16,951 TCR beta sequences were associated with specific HLA alleles at a false discovery rate of 0.05. Because the 87-base-pair reads could not distinguish some IMGT-functional V segments, including TRBV6-2 and TRBV6-3, those segments were excluded. A cluster of highly shared sequence variants was judged likely to be a technical artifact of the sequencing pipeline. Because some donors lacked HLA typing at each locus, the association tests relied only on the typed subset. According to a later analysis, most CMV-associated TCR beta chains appeared to be HLA-restricted, and the HLA associations seemed to be driven largely by CMV exposure. Compared with equally common non-associated chains, HLA-associated TCR beta chains in a later analysis were more clonally expanded and had lower generation probabilities. For the cohort, immune exposure information was limited to CMV serostatus. A few of the identified cytomegalovirus-associated TCR beta chains were confirmed in vitro to be specific for cytomegalovirus antigens. In an earlier analysis of around 600 of the donors, most TCR beta V segments were observed in productive rearrangements about 87% or about 30% of the time, broadly matching IMGT annotations. The earlier analysis of approximately 560 of the donors excluded some 15 rarely observed V segments, including chromosome 9 orphons, because counts were too low. Linkage disequilibrium might explain the correlated functional status among segregating V segments, but an unknown experimental factor could not be excluded. Sequencing depth was assumed to be roughly uniform across donors in the presence/absence analyses, though that assumption may not hold. Most TCR sequences were observed very rarely across donors, whereas some public TCRs were present in many individuals. A further reported finding was that TCR beta sequences accurately predicted the HLA-A and HLA-B alleles for most subjects in the first cohort. According to a later analysis, TCR association rates differed among HLA loci, with DRB1 alleles showing the most associated TCRs and HLA-C alleles showing the fewest. In this cohort, only TCR beta chains were sequenced, and detectable features were limited by the absence of alpha or paired-chain data. The classifier was reported to diagnose cytomegalovirus status with high specificity and sensitivity in both the original cohort and the validation cohort. An association between a missense DCLRE1C variant and V-gene and J-gene trimming of TCR beta chains was found in a later genetic analysis and replicated in an independent cohort. In a later genetic analysis, fewer N-insertions in productive TCRs were reported among donors in an Asian-associated ancestry cluster than the roughly 700-donor mean. A later analysis reported that several top co-occurrence clusters appeared linked to parvovirus B19, influenza, CMV and Epstein-Barr virus. A total of 150 to 200 TCR beta chains were listed by the study as associated with cytomegalovirus.

Libraries were built with the immunoSEQ multiplex PCR assay. For the multiplex PCR, a mixture combining 60 forward primers for TCR Vbeta segments and 13 reverse primers for TCR Jbeta segments was used. The CDR3 region of rearranged TCR beta genes was amplified from genomic DNA with a multiplex PCR assay. The Illumina HiSeq System was used to sequence the amplified TCR beta libraries as 87-base-pair reads. Processing in the source paper ran as follows. A later analysis counted about 82 million unique TCR beta chains across the 550 to 700 repertoires, and 10 million to 12 million of these chains were shared by at least two donors. Raw reads were error-corrected and collapsed into unique sequences with a nearest-neighbor algorithm that merged closely related sequences to remove PCR and sequencing errors. To assign V, D and J gene segments, CDR3 sequences were aligned to IMGT reference sequences. For a sequence to be retained, a match of at least six nucleotides to both a V gene segment and a J gene segment was required. Rearrangements were classified as productive when the CDR3 lacked stop codons and remained in frame with V and J, and all other rearrangements were classified as non-productive. Following IMGT convention, CDR3 was defined as the stretch from the second conserved V-encoded cysteine to the conserved J-encoded phenylalanine. The earlier analysis of about 560 of the donors excluded any sequence lacking an unambiguous match to a single V gene segment. In an earlier analysis of a few hundred of the donors, V segments were called functional above 56.7% productive rearrangements and were called segregating when the between-donor standard deviation exceeded 5%. To diagnose cytomegalovirus status from the catalog of TCR beta chain sequences, a statistical classification framework was built. In a later analysis, V and J genes were assigned by comparing TCR nucleotide sequences against IMGT/GENE-DB human TR gene sequences. In a later analysis, CDR3 sequences and most-parsimonious VDJ recombination scenarios were assigned using the TCRdist pipeline. In a later analysis, each TCR beta chain was defined by its CDR3 amino acid sequence together with its V-gene family, and reads without a unique V-gene family were excluded. As a way to deal with suspected cross-contamination and a sequencing artifact, a later analysis dropped under 600 nucleotide sequences that were highly shared and had low generation probability. For each public chain, a later analysis derived a clonal expansion index from normalized ranks of inferred template counts within each repertoire. In a later analysis, generation probabilities were computed with a VDJ recombination model fitted to out-of-frame rearrangements, and the resulting probabilities were checked against IGoR. In a later analysis, TCR-TCR, TCR-HLA and TCR-CMV co-occurrence was scored with hypergeometric tests, and a repertoire-size bias correction was applied to TCR pairs. In a later analysis, false discovery rates were estimated by permuting HLA or CMV assignments 20 times. In a later analysis, co-occurring TCRs were grouped with DBSCAN, and TCRdist sequence similarity was added when clustering was performed within HLA-allele-positive subsets. Repertoires with fewer than 30,000 or more than 120,000 public chains, plus five repertoires with anomalous nucleotide sharing, were excluded from co-occurrence clustering. Held by TCRdb, this immuneACCESS table contains in-frame sequences only and omits some clones. Under half of the omission traces to an unresolved V gene where checked; the cause of the rest is unknown. V, J and clone size are taken as reported in that table, and D and trimming were inferred from the DNA itself. For this sample the table gives around 150,000 clones, of which about four fifths were detected only once. More than 4% of the sample comes from the top ten.

This receptor was taken from a woman between 40 and 50 years old in good health and CMV-seropositive. The chain joins TRBV27 to TRBJ2-3; the D gene is not confidently resolved. Sequences were obtained from PBMCs. For the CDR3, the sequence is CASSPPPRDTQYF. The bases are TGTGCCAGCAGCCCACCTCCCCGGGATACGCAGTATTTT.